A single sample is the source of the 27 T cell receptor beta chains below, sequenced in a study of T-cell reconstitution after alpha-beta-depleted transplantation in children. The TCRbeta library incorporated unique molecular identifiers. A single record per CDR3 protein comes from TCRdb applying MiXCR to the PCR reads. The sample has hundreds of thousands of distinct CDR3 sequences, roughly 24% seen once. Specimen: PBMCs, mostly from graft donor cells, collected 360 days after TCRalphabeta/CD19-depleted stem cell transplant. These receptors all stem from a boy younger than two who had a stem cell transplant for acute myeloid leukemia, so the T cells may come from the graft donor.

The genes are TRBV4-3 and TRBJ1-1; 7 bases are shared with TRBD1. V dropped 3 bases and J dropped 0; count of bases not matched to a gene: 10. The CDR3 consists of 17 residues. Germline values: CDR1 LGHNA, CDR2 YSLEER. CDR3 in DNA: TGCGCCAGCAGCCAGATCCGGGACAGCTCCCTGAACACTGAAGCTTTCTTT. Protein product: CASSQIRDSSLNTEAFF.

This clonotype was seen more than once but under ten times. The chain employs TRBV12-3 or TRBV12-4 and TRBJ1-5, with no clear D. The CDR3 has 15 amino acids. The germline V and J ends were trimmed by 2 bases and 7 bases, with 15 bases remaining between them. In DNA form, the CDR3 reads TGTGCCAGCAGTTTAATCGCCAGCGGGGAGCAGCCCCAGCATTTT. Residues: CASSLIASGEQPQHF.

This clonotype was detected many times. This chain joins TRBV29-1 and TRBJ2-1; 10 positions match TRBD2. The CDR3 has 14 amino acids. Germline V gene data show CDR1 as SQVTM and CDR2 as ANQGSEA. V was clipped by 1 base and J by 4 bases; unmatched bases: 1. CDR3 sequence: CSVEVAGGYNEQFF. CDR3 coding DNA: TGCAGCGTTGAAGTAGCGGGGGGTTACAATGAGCAGTTCTTC.

The chain uses TRBV29-1 and TRBJ1-2, with unresolved D. Trimming removed 4 bases from V and 5 bases from J, with 17 bases in between. Germline V CDR1 and CDR2: SQVTM, ANQGSEA. This CDR3 region has 14 residues. CDR3 loop: CSVGETRPAYGYTF. In nucleotides, the CDR3 is TGCAGCGTTGGGGAGACGCGCCCTGCGTATGGCTACACCTTC.

This clonotype was recorded a few times. The rearrangement uses TRBV20-1 and TRBJ1-2; a weak D match, TRBD1 (6 bases). The CDR3 sequence is 13 residues long. Trimming left V 3 bases short and J 3 bases short, with 11 bases between. The germline gives CDR1 DFQATT, CDR2 SNEGSKA (reference sequence). The CDR3 loop reads CSASLGGDYGYTF. The CDR3 DNA reads TGCAGTGCTAGCCTTGGGGGCGACTATGGCTACACCTTC.

This clonotype was recorded a few times. The chain couples TRBV20-1 to TRBJ1-5, with a tentative D call TRBD1 (6 bases). This CDR3 has 12 amino acids. Germline CDR1 is DFQATT and CDR2 is SNEGSKA (reference sequence). V was pared by 6 bases and J by 3 bases, with 9 bases between. The CDR3 reads CSAGQFNQPQHF. In nucleotides, the CDR3 is TGCAGTGCCGGACAGTTCAATCAGCCCCAGCATTTT.

The CDR3 bases are TGTGCCAGCAGCTTCGAGCCAGCCGAAGAGACCCAGTACTTC. Translation: CASSFEPAEETQYF. This chain connects TRBV7-2 to TRBJ2-5; unclear D gene. Germline lookup yields CDR1 SGHTA and CDR2 FQGNSA. The CDR3 length is 14 residues. The V and J ends lost 3 bases and 3 bases respectively, with 11 bases between them.

This clonotype was seen ten or more times. This rearrangement joins TRBV12-3 or TRBV12-4 to TRBJ1-1; no reliable D call. V was clipped by 6 bases and J by 9 bases, with 14 bases between them. The CDR3 runs to 12 residues. The CDR3 spells CASSLKLGKAFF. In DNA, the CDR3 is TGTGCCAGCAGCCTTAAACTAGGGAAAGCTTTCTTT.

The V and J genes are TRBV7-3 and TRBJ1-6; D remains ambiguous. This CDR3 region has 15 residues. V was pared by 1 base and J by 4 bases, with 8 bases between. Germline CDR1 is SGHTA and CDR2 is FQGTGA. CDR3 sequence: CASSLSQTYNSPLHF. The DNA of the CDR3 is TGTGCCAGCAGCTTAAGCCAGACTTATAATTCACCCCTCCACTTT.

The chain is built from TRBV5-1 and TRBJ2-1; 7 bases map to TRBD2. The CDR3 runs to 15 residues. Germline CDR1 and CDR2: SGHRS and YFSETQ. Trimming took 0 bases from V and 5 from J; bases not matched to a gene: 5. The CDR3: CASSLGASGNNEQFF. The CDR3 bases are TGCGCCAGCAGCTTGGGGGCTAGCGGCAACAATGAGCAGTTCTTC. Drawing the rest from reference TRBV5-1 and TRBJ2-1, the complete variable domain is KAGVTQTPRYLIKTRGQQVTLSCSPISGHRSVSWYQQTPGQGLQFLFEYFSETQRNKGNFPGRFSGRQFSNSRSEMNVSTLELGDSALYLCASSLGASGNNEQFFGPGTRLTVL.

This clonotype occurred a few times. This sequence joins TRBV5-1 and TRBJ1-4; no firm D call. Trimming took off 5 bases at V and 5 bases at J, with 10 bases between the two ends. The CDR3 sequence is 13 residues long. Germline V gene sequence: CDR1 SGHRS, CDR2 YFSETQ. The CDR3 is CASSLQRNEKLFF. Here the CDR3 DNA reads TGCGCCAGCAGTTTACAGCGAAATGAAAAACTGTTTTTT.

This clonotype was seen repeatedly, ten times or more. Here the CDR3 reads CSVRPRQPPRETQYF. The CDR3 coding sequence is TGCAGCGTCAGACCTCGACAGCCACCAAGAGAGACCCAGTACTTC. V is TRBV29-1 and J is TRBJ2-5; tentative D call: TRBD1 (5 bases). V shed 6 bases and J shed 4 bases, with 21 bases lying between them. Per the germline V gene, CDR1 is SQVTM and CDR2 is ANQGSEA. The CDR3 is 15 residues long.

This clonotype showed up many times. V is TRBV6-5 and J is TRBJ1-2; possible D gene TRBD1, 5 bases. Between the trimmed V and J ends, which lost 8 bases and 2 bases, there was a span of 12 bases. In germline, CDR1 is MNHEY, CDR2 SVGAGI. The CDR3 is 13 amino acids. The CDR3 DNA follows: TGTGCCAGCTGGGGGACTTCGAACTATGGCTACACCTTC. Protein sequence: CASWGTSNYGYTF.

The J gene is TRBJ2-5, the V gene TRBV4-1, with TRBD1 matching over 8 bases. Germline V gene data show CDR1 as MGHRA and CDR2 as YSYEKL. The CDR3 length is 21 residues. V dropped 4 bases and J dropped 0; count of bases not matched to a gene: 22. The DNA of the CDR3 is TGCGCCAGCAGCCTAGGATCGTGGTACAAATGGACAGGGCGTGACCAAGAGACCCAGTACTTC. Its protein product is CASSLGSWYKWTGRDQETQYF.

This clonotype was seen many times. V is TRBV20-1 and J is TRBJ2-7; tentative D call: TRBD2 (6 bases). V was shortened by 5 bases and J by 5 bases, with 13 bases between the two germline ends. The CDR3 covers 12 residues. Germline values: CDR1 DFQATT, CDR2 SNEGSKA (reference sequence). The CDR3 reads CSAQTWGDEQYF. CDR3 DNA sequence: TGCAGTGCTCAGACCTGGGGGGACGAGCAGTACTTC.

The chain couples TRBV20-1 to TRBJ1-1, with a weak D call TRBD1 (5 bases). CDR3 length: 16 residues. Trimming took 0 bases from V and 0 from J, leaving 14 bases between them. Per germline, CDR1 DFQATT and CDR2 SNEGSKA (reference sequence). The CDR3 spells CSAREQVRRMNTEAFF. In nucleotides, the CDR3 is TGCAGTGCTAGAGAACAGGTCAGGCGTATGAACACTGAAGCTTTCTTT.

This clonotype was seen repeatedly, ten times or more. The chain has TRBV7-8 and TRBJ1-3, with TRBD1 as a possible D gene (5 bases). The CDR3 is made up of 16 amino acids. Germline assignment: CDR1 SGHVS and CDR2 FQNEAQ. Between the trimmed V and J ends, which lost 1 base and 3 bases, there was a span of 13 bases. CDR3 nucleotides: TGTGCCAGCAGCTTAGGTTCTAGACAGCTTGGAAACACCATATATTTT. Encoded protein: CASSLGSRQLGNTIYF.

The chain uses TRBV28 and TRBJ2-3, with TRBD1 matching 7 bases. The CDR3 runs 18 residues. Germline loops: CDR1 MDHEN, CDR2 SYDVKM. Trimming at V came to 5 bases and at J to 0 bases, leaving 14 bases not matched to a gene. Written as DNA, the CDR3 is TGTGCCAGCAGTCAAATCAGCCCTGGGACAGCCAGCACAGATACGCAGTATTTT. Translated: CASSQISPGTASTDTQYF.

At least ten counts were recorded for this clonotype. Here the CDR3 DNA reads TGTGCCAGCAGTTTAGGGACAGGGATCGGGGAGCTGTTTTTT. This codes for CASSLGTGIGELFF. V gene TRBV12-3 or TRBV12-4 combines with J gene TRBJ2-2; 8 bases line up with TRBD1. V trimming: 1 base; J trimming: 7 bases; junction bases outside the gene matches: 2. The CDR3 runs to 14 residues.

V gene TRBV5-1 combines with J gene TRBJ2-1; maybe TRBD1 (7 bases). The CDR3 consists of 17 residues. V was shortened by 0 bases and J by 3 bases, with 16 bases between the two germline ends. The germline V gene encodes CDR1 SGHRS and CDR2 YFSETQ. The CDR3, as DNA: TGCGCCAGCAGCTTGGGAGGGCCAGGGGGGTTCTACAATGAGCAGTTCTTC. Its translation is CASSLGGPGGFYNEQFF.

This clonotype was seen a few times. The chain uses TRBV6-5 and TRBJ2-7; no firm D call. Germline CDR1 MNHEY, CDR2 SVGAGI. This CDR3 comprises 15 residues. The V and J ends lost 0 bases and 1 base respectively, with 10 bases between them. For the CDR3, the DNA is TGTGCCAGCAGTTACTCGGTATTGGGGTCCTACGAGCAGTACTTC. Translation gives CASSYSVLGSYEQYF.

This clonotype was counted at least ten times. This chain links TRBV20-1 with TRBJ1-1; D perhaps matches TRBD1 (6 bases). The CDR3 loop spans 12 amino acids. V was shortened by 3 bases and J by 8 bases, with 13 bases between the two germline ends. Germline V gene lookup returns CDR1 DFQATT and CDR2 SNEGSKA (reference sequence). This chain's CDR3 is CSASRQAVEAFF. The DNA for the CDR3 is TGCAGTGCTAGTCGACAGGCCGTCGAAGCTTTCTTT.

This clonotype was found a few times. The genes are TRBV20-1 and TRBJ2-7; 10 positions match TRBD1. The CDR3 has 17 residues. Trimming removed 7 bases from V and 0 bases from J; junction bases left unmatched: 15. Germline V gene sequence: CDR1 DFQATT, CDR2 SNEGSKA (reference sequence). The CDR3 region has the DNA TGCAGTGGCCGCGGGCCTAACAGGGACAGGGGCTCCTACGAGCAGTACGTC. This gives the protein CSGRGPNRDRGSYEQYV.

The sample holds many counts of this clonotype. The chain is built from TRBV6-5 and TRBJ2-2; D is possibly TRBD1 (5 bases). With 0 bases removed from V and 8 bases from J, the gap between germline ends came to 7 bases. Germline V gives CDR1 MNHEY, CDR2 SVGAGI. CDR3 size: 13 residues. As DNA, the CDR3 is TGTGCCAGCAGTTACTCTCGGACAGGGGAGCTGTTTTTT. The encoded protein is CASSYSRTGELFF.

This clonotype has ten or more counts. The genes are TRBV12-3 or TRBV12-4 and TRBJ1-2; possibly TRBD1 for D (6 bases). Trimming left V 6 bases short and J 8 bases short, with 13 bases between. The CDR3 is made up of 12 amino acids. The CDR3 spells CASRQQGRGYTF. CDR3 sequence (DNA): TGTGCCAGCAGGCAACAGGGACGAGGCTACACCTTC.

The sample holds many counts of this clonotype. The chain has TRBV12-3 or TRBV12-4 and TRBJ1-2; D call uncertain. Trimming removed 7 bases from V and 3 bases from J, with 12 bases in between. This CDR3 contains 13 residues. The CDR3 is CASKSGSYYGYTF. The CDR3 DNA reads as TGTGCCAGCAAATCGGGTTCTTACTATGGCTACACCTTC.

This clonotype was found many times. This chain joins TRBV12-3 or TRBV12-4 and TRBJ2-7; 9 bases agree with TRBD1. This CDR3 has 15 residues. V shed 5 bases, J shed 2 bases, and the junction held 7 bases outside the gene matches. The CDR3 loop is CASSARQGDPYEQYV. CDR3 nucleotide sequence: TGTGCCAGCAGTGCCCGACAGGGGGACCCCTACGAGCAGTACGTC.